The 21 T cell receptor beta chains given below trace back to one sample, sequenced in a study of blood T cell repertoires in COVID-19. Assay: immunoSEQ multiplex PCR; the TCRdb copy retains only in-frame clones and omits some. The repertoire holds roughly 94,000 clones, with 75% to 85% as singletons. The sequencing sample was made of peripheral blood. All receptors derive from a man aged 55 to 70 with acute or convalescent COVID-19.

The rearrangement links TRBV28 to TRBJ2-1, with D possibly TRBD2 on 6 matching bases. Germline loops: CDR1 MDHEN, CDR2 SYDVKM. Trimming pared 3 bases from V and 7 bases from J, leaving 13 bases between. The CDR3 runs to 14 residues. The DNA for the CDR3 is TGTGCCAGCAGTTTTTCGCGGGGTAAGAATGAGCAGTTCTTC. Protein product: CASSFSRGKNEQFF.

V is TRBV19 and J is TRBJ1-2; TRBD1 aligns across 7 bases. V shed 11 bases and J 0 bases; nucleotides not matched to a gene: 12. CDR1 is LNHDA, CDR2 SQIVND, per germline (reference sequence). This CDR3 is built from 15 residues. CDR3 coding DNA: TGTGCCTCCAAGAATACAGGGGCGACTAACTATGGCTACACCTTC. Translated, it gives CASKNTGATNYGYTF.

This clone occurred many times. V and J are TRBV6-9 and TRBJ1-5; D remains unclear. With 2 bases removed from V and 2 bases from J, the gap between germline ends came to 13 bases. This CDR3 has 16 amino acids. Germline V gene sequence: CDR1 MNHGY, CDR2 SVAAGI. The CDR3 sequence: CASSYGGSSGNQPQHF. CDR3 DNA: TGTGCCAGCAGTTATGGAGGGTCGTCGGGCAATCAGCCCCAGCATTTT.

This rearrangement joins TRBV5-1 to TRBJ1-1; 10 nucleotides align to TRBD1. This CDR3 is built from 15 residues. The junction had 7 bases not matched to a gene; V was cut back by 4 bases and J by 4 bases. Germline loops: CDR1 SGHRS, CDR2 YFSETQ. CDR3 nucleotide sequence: TGCGCCAGCAGCGATCCGACAGGGGGCGCCACTGAAGCTTTCTTT. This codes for CASSDPTGGATEAFF.

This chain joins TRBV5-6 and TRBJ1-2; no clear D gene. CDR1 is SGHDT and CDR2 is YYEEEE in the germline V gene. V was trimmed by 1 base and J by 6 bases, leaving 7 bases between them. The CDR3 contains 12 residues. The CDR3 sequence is CASSLSFDGYTF. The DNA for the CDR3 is TGTGCCAGCAGCTTGTCCTTTGATGGCTACACCTTC.

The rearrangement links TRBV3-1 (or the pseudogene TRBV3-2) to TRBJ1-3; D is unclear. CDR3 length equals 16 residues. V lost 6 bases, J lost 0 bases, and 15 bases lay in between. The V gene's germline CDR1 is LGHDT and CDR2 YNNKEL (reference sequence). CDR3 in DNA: TGTGCCAGCAGTGATAGCGCGGTGAGCTCTGGAAACACCATATATTTT. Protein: CASSDSAVSSGNTIYF.

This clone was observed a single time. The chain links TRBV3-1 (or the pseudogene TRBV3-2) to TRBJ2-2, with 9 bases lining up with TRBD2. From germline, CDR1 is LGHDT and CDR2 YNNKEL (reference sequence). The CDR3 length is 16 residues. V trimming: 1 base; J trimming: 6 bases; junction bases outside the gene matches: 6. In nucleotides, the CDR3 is TGTGCCAGCAGCCAAGGGTCTGCGGGGGGGCCCGGGGAGCTGTTTTTT. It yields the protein CASSQGSAGGPGELFF.

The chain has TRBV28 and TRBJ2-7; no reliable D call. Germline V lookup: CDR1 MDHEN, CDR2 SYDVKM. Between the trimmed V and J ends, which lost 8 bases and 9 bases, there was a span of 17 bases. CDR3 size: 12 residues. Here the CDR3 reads CASSPVLLAQYF. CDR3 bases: TGTGCCAGCTCTCCGGTTTTACTCGCGCAGTACTTC.

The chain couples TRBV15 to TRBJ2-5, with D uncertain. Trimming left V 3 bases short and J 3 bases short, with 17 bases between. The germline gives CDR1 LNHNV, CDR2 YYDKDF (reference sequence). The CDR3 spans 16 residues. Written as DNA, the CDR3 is TGTGCCACCAGCAGGTTCCCGGAGTCGTCGAAAGAGACCCAGTACTTC. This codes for CATSRFPESSKETQYF.

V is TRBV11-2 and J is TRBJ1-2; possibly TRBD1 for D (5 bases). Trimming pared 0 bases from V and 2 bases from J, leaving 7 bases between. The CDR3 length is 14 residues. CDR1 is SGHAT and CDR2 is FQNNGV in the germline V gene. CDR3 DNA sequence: TGTGCCAGCAGCTTAGAGGGGGGGAACTATGGCTACACCTTC. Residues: CASSLEGGNYGYTF.

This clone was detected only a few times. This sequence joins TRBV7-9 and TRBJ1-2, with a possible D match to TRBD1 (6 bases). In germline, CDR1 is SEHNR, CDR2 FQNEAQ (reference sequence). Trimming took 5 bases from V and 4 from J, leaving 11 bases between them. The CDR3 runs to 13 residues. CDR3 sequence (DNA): TGTGCCAGCAGCGAGACAGGTCCCTATGGCTACACCTTC. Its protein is CASSETGPYGYTF.

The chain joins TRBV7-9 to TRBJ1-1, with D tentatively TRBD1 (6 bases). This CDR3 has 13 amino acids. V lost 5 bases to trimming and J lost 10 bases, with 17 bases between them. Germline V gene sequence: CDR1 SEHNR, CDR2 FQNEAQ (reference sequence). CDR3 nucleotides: TGTGCCAGCAGCACCTACAGGGCCCGGTTAGCTTTCTTT. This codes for CASSTYRARLAFF.

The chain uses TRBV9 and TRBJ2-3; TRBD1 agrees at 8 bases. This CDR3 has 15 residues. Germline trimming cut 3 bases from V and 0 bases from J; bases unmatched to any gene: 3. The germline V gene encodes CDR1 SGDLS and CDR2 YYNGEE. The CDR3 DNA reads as TGTGCCAGCAGCGGAGGACAGGGAAGCACAGATACGCAGTATTTT. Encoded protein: CASSGGQGSTDTQYF.

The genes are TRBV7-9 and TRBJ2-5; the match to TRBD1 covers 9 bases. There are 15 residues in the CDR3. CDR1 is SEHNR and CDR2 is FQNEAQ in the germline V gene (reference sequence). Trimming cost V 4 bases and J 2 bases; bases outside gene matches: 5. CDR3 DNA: TGTGCCAGCAGCTCGGGACAGGGTCCTCAAGAGACCCAGTACTTC. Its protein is CASSSGQGPQETQYF.

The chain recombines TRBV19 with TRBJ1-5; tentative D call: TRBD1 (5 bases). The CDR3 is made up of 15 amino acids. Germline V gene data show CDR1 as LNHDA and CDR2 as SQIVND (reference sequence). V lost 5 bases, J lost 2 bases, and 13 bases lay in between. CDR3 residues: CASSSRVFGNQPQHF. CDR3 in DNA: TGTGCCAGTAGTTCCAGGGTATTTGGCAATCAGCCCCAGCATTTT.

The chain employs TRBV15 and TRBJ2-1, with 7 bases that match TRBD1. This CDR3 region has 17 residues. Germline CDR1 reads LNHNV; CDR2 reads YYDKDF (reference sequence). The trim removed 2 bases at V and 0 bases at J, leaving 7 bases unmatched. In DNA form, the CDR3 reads TGTGCCACCAGCAGAAAAAGGGACAGACGCTCCTACAATGAGCAGTTCTTC. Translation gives CATSRKRDRRSYNEQFF.

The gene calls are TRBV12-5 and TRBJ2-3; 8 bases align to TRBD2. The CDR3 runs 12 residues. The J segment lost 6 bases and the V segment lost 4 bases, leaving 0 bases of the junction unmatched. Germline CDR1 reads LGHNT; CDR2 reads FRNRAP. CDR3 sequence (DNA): TGTGCTAGTGGTTCGGGGGGGGATACGCAGTATTTT. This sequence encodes CASGSGGDTQYF. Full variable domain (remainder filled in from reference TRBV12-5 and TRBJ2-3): DARVTQTPRHKVTEMGQEVTMRCQPILGHNTVFWYRQTMMQGLELLAYFRNRAPLDDSGMPKDRFSAEMPDATLATLKIQPSEPRDSAVYFCASGSGGDTQYFGPGTRLTVL.

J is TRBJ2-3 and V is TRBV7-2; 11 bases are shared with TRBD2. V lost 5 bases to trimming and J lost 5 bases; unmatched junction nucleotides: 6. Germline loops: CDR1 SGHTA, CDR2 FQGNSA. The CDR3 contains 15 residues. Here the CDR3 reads CASSPPGTSGDTQYF. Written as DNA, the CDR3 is TGTGCCAGCAGCCCCCCCGGGACTAGCGGAGATACGCAGTATTTT.

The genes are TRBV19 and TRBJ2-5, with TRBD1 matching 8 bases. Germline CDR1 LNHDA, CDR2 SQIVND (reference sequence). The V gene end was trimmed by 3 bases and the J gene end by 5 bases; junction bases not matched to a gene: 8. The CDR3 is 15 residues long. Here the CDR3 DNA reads TGTGCCAGTAGTATTTCCGGGACAGGCTTGGAGACCCAGTACTTC. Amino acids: CASSISGTGLETQYF. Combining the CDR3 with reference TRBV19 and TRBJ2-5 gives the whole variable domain DGGITQSPKYLFRKEGQNVTLSCEQNLNHDAMYWYRQDPGQGLRLIYYSQIVNDFQKGDIAEGYSVSREKKESFPLTVTSAQKNPTAFYLCASSISGTGLETQYFGPGTRLLVL.

CDR3: CASSQDPVVYNSPLHF. The CDR3, as DNA: TGCGCCAGCAGCCAAGATCCGGTGGTCTATAATTCACCCCTCCACTTT. The chain joins TRBV4-3 to TRBJ1-6, with D uncertain. CDR1 and CDR2 from the germline V gene are LGHNA and YSLEER. The CDR3 is 16 residues long. V shed 0 bases and J shed 3 bases, with 9 bases lying between them.

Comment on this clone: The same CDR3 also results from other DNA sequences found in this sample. CDR3 sequence reads: CASSLGLPSTDTQYF. The CDR3 nucleotides are TGTGCCAGCAGCCTGGGACTCCCTAGCACAGATACGCAGTATTTT. The V call is TRBV9, the J call TRBJ2-3; D is possibly TRBD2 (6 bases). This CDR3 region has 15 residues. Trimming took off 4 bases at V and 0 bases at J, with 12 bases between the two ends. CDR1 and CDR2 (germline): SGDLS, YYNGEE.